This T cell receptor (beta chain) was sequenced during a study of blood T cell repertoires in COVID-19. Sequencing used immunoSEQ multiplex PCR; TCRdb keeps in-frame clones, though not all of them. The sample lists approximately 150,000 clones; roughly 80% were seen once. The sequenced material came from peripheral blood. This TCR derives from a woman of 80 years or more with acute or convalescent COVID-19.

DNA of the CDR3: TGTGCCAGCAGCCGCACTCCGGGGGGGGACCGCGGCGGGGAGCTGTTTTTT. It is translated as CASSRTPGGDRGGELFF. This rearrangement joins TRBV7-9 to TRBJ2-2; TRBD2 aligns across 8 bases. Per the germline V gene, CDR1 is SEHNR and CDR2 is FQNEAQ (reference sequence). J lost 7 bases, V lost 5 bases, and 15 bases had no gene match. This CDR3 comprises 17 residues.